This TCR beta chain was captured in a study of cytomegalovirus exposure and HLA in healthy donors. Broader study findings: DRB1 had the most TCR associations and HLA-C the fewest, a later analysis found, with rates varying by HLA locus.

Concerning this clone itself: Its antigen is not known.

There were likely unrecorded immune exposures, though donors were nominally healthy when sampled. PCR amplification relied on 60 Vbeta primers (plus 13 Jbeta primers). Sequencing used immunoSEQ multiplex PCR; TCRdb keeps in-frame clones, though not all of them. The sample table sets out 100,000 to 150,000 clones. The germline CDR1 and CDR2 sequences are PRHDT and FYEKMQ (reference sequence). Trimming cost V 4 bases and J 2 bases; bases outside gene matches: 15. The CDR3 sequence is 19 residues long. The sequence came from a middle-aged woman in good health and CMV-seropositive. The specimen sequenced was PBMCs. The chain carries TRBV13 and TRBJ2-1; 9 nucleotides match TRBD2. In DNA, the CDR3 is TGTGCCAGCAGCTCGCAGTGGAGGCGGGAGGGCCTGACCTACAATGAGCAGTTCTTC. Its translation is CASSSQWRREGLTYNEQFF.